This record looks at one T cell receptor (beta chain) sequence and its context. This receptor's antigen is unknown. A read error may account for a junction end that differs from germline. This sample is drawn from a study of metastatic and nonmetastatic thyroid tumors (dated by TCRdb to 2020 to 2021). At the level of the whole study: For patients with malignant and with benign thyroid disease, the researchers compared repertoires between peripheral blood samples and tumor or nodule tissue samples.

None of the patients had been given any treatment before thyroid surgery. Using T-cell receptor beta sequencing, the researchers looked back retrospectively at clinical samples from patients, gathered between about 2011 and 2019. In the germline V gene, CDR1 corresponds to MNHNS and CDR2 to SASEGT. From cysteine to phenylalanine, the CDR3 is 13 amino acids long. The read is trimmed to its CDR3 DNA, 39 bases read in frame from base 1. Library preparation was by PCR. Sequencing took place on an Illumina HiSeq 4000. High-throughput sequencing was used to profile the TCR beta-chain CDR3 region of every patient. The paper's processing steps were these. The researchers built a classifier to tell apart papillary thyroid cancer patients with distant metastasis, based on CDR3 differences among clinicopathological groups. To measure repertoire diversity the researchers used the Shannon index, while the Morisita-Horn index served to gauge how similar the tumor and blood repertoires were. The public sequencing data were trimmed at Q25 with fastp and processed into clonotypes with MiXCR by TCRdb, which kept only in-frame beta chains. TCRdb assigned the V and J calls; the authors' analysis was not used. Counted in this sample were tens of thousands of clones; 23% of them appeared once. Of the sample, about 2.5% is held by the ten largest clones.

The investigation overall reported the following: In both blood and tumor samples, malignant tumors were reported to have significantly higher TCR beta diversity than benign nodules.

The rearranged chain carries TRBV6-1 and TRBJ1-1, with the D gene too uncertain to name. This sequence originates from a female donor with papillary thyroid cancer or a benign thyroid nodule (not recorded which). Some clones in this sample may be carry-over from other donors' samples. Source material: blood. The CDR3 sequence is CACSAVWGTEAFF. The bases are TGTGCCTGCAGTGCGGTGTGGGGCACTGAAGCTTTCTTT.